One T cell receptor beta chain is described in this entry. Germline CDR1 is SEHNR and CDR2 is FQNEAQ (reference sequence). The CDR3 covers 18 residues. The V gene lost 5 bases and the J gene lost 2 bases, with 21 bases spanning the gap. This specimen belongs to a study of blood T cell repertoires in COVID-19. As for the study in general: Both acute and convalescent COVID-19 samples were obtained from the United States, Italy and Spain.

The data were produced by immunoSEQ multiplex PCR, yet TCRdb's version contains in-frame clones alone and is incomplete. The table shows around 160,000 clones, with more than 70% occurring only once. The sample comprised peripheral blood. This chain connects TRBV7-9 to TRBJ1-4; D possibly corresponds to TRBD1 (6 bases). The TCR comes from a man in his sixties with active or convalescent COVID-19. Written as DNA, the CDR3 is TGTGCCAGCAGCGATCCTACCCAGGGGCGCCCCACTAATGAAAAACTGTTTTTT. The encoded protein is CASSDPTQGRPTNEKLFF.